These T cell receptor beta chains were read from a single sample in a study of beta chain features in type 1 diabetes. Data came from immunoSEQ multiplex PCR; TCRdb stores just in-frame clones and leaves some out. The data hold under 450,000 clones, with more than 12% observed a single time. Material: naive CD4+ T cells from blood. The receptor source for this set is a woman between 18 and 29 years old in good health. Both conserved end residues are part of each CDR3. A D gene is named only where the DNA matches it firmly. Some rows mark clone size as missing; the rest say once, few, many or name a class of expanded clone.

d_call	v_call	j_call	clone_size	cdr3_aa	cdr3_nt
NA	TRBV7-2	TRBJ2-1	few	CASGSWTARNEQFF	TGTGCCAGCGGGAGTTGGACGGCGAGGAATGAGCAGTTCTTC
TRBD2	TRBV6-1	TRBJ2-5	few	CASTAAGARETQYF	TGTGCCAGCACCGCAGCGGGAGCCAGAGAGACCCAGTACTTC
TRBD2	TRBV9	TRBJ2-1	NA	CASSETGTTYNEQFF	TGTGCCAGCAGCGAGACCGGGACTACATACAATGAGCAGTTCTTC
NA	TRBV20-1	TRBJ2-1	NA	CSSSSYNEQFF	TGCAGTTCGAGCTCCTACAATGAGCAGTTCTTC
NA	TRBV5-1	TRBJ2-7	NA	CASSLAGSRAYEQYF	TGCGCCAGCAGCTTGGCCGGTAGCCGAGCCTACGAGCAGTACTTC
NA	TRBV5-4	TRBJ2-1	NA	CASSANNEQFF	TGTGCCAGCAGCGCGAACAATGAGCAGTTCTTC
NA	TRBV28	TRBJ1-2	few	CASSLTQGSYGYTF	TGTGCCAGCAGTTTAACCCAGGGCAGTTATGGCTACACCTTC
TRBD1	TRBV28	TRBJ2-2	NA	CASRRRQGYGTGELFF	TGTGCCAGCAGGCGGAGACAGGGCTACGGCACCGGGGAGCTGTTTTTT
TRBD1	TRBV27	TRBJ1-1	few	CASSSTLTGVTEAFF	TGTGCCAGCAGCTCGACCTTAACAGGGGTCACTGAAGCTTTCTTT
TRBD2	TRBV13	TRBJ2-3	few	CAGPPVAGRQVADTQYF	TGTGCCGGTCCCCCCGTAGCGGGCCGTCAGGTGGCAGATACGCAGTATTTT
NA	TRBV4-3	TRBJ1-5	NA	CASSQALGLNQPQHF	TGCGCCAGCAGCCAAGCTTTGGGGCTAAATCAGCCCCAGCATTTT
NA	TRBV7-9	TRBJ1-2	NA	CASSATTPYYGYTF	TGTGCCAGCAGCGCCACGACACCTTACTATGGCTACACCTTC
TRBD1	TRBV30	TRBJ2-7	NA	CAWSVSRGPYEQYF	TGTGCCTGGAGTGTATCCAGGGGGCCGTACGAGCAGTACTTC
TRBD2	TRBV11-2	TRBJ2-7	few	CASSTRRQRETLSYEQYF	TGTGCCAGCAGCACACGACGCCAGCGGGAGACCCTCTCCTACGAGCAGTACTTC
NA	TRBV28	TRBJ2-5	NA	CASSDPRGSRIETQYF	TGTGCCAGCAGTGACCCCCGCGGCAGCCGAATAGAGACCCAGTACTTC
NA	TRBV29-1	TRBJ2-3	few	CSVARGRTSTDTQYF	TGCAGCGTCGCGCGCGGGCGGACTAGCACAGATACGCAGTATTTT
TRBD2	TRBV7-2	TRBJ2-7	NA	CASSLFLAGAHEQYF	TGTGCCAGCAGCTTATTTCTAGCGGGAGCCCACGAGCAGTACTTC
TRBD1	TRBV15	TRBJ1-3	NA	CATSRKTGAGNTIYF	TGTGCCACCAGCCGCAAGACAGGGGCTGGAAACACCATATATTTT
NA	TRBV9	TRBJ2-7	few	CASSVGASVQRLTYEQYF	TGTGCCAGCAGCGTAGGGGCCAGTGTTCAACGTCTTACCTACGAGCAGTACTTC
TRBD2	TRBV7-9	TRBJ2-4	few	CASSYGTSLFKNIQYF	TGTGCCAGCAGCTACGGGACTAGTTTGTTCAAAAACATTCAGTACTTC
NA	TRBV7-9	TRBJ2-1	few	CASSFRRTSSYNEQFF	TGTGCCAGCAGCTTTAGACGGACAAGCTCCTACAATGAGCAGTTCTTC
TRBD1	TRBV5-6	TRBJ2-7	few	CASSLGQAPYEQYF	TGTGCCAGCAGCTTAGGACAGGCCCCCTACGAGCAGTACTTC
NA	TRBV5-4	TRBJ1-1	NA	CASSSSWDTLNTEAFF	TGTGCCAGCAGCTCCTCCTGGGACACTTTGAACACTGAAGCTTTCTTT
TRBD1	TRBV19	TRBJ2-7	few	CASSIKGTGGNEQYF	TGTGCCAGTAGTATCAAAGGGACAGGGGGCAACGAGCAGTACTTC
TRBD1	TRBV7-2	TRBJ2-1	few	CASSWRTGTYNEQFF	TGTGCCAGCAGCTGGAGGACAGGGACGTACAATGAGCAGTTCTTC
TRBD1	TRBV7-2	TRBJ2-7	NA	CASSLSGTALYEQYF	TGTGCCAGCAGCCTCTCCGGGACAGCCCTCTACGAGCAGTACTTC
TRBD2	TRBV28	TRBJ2-7	NA	CASSLLGLAAYEQYF	TGTGCCAGCAGTTTACTAGGACTAGCGGCCTACGAGCAGTACTTC
NA	TRBV29-1	TRBJ2-1	NA	CSVALRLARVEQFF	TGCAGTGTCGCCCTTCGGCTAGCTCGAGTTGAGCAGTTCTTC
NA	TRBV30	TRBJ1-3	NA	CAWSSYAGAPRNTIYF	TGTGCCTGGAGTTCCTATGCGGGGGCGCCGAGAAACACCATATATTTT
NA	TRBV28	TRBJ2-1	few	CASSLGLTEFF	TGTGCCAGCAGTTTGGGGCTTACTGAGTTCTTC
NA	TRBV29-1	TRBJ1-2	NA	CSVVRGDGYTF	TGCAGCGTTGTCCGGGGGGATGGCTACACCTTC
TRBD2	TRBV11-2	TRBJ2-5	few	CASSSSGLVETQYF	TGTGCCAGCAGCTCATCAGGACTAGTGGAGACCCAGTACTTC